A single count supports the clone carrying this TCR beta chain. The antigen is unknown. The time point here: baseline pretreatment blood. Treatment noted: 15 Gy SBRT to primary tumor, nephrectomy 4 weeks later. The CDR3 sequence is 15 residues long. Losses at the gene ends were 4 bases for V and 6 bases for J; bases not matched to a gene: 11. CDR1 is SGHNT and CDR2 is YYREEE in the germline V gene (reference sequence). This table comes from immunoSEQ multiplex PCR, and its TCRdb copy is limited to in-frame clones, with some not included. The data contain some 100,000 clones, under 90% of them singletons. This sample was included in a study of radiation and T cells in renal cell carcinoma. Study details: Nephrectomy followed 15 Gy stereotactic body radiation by 4 weeks. Study conclusions and caveats: Without pretreatment biopsies, baseline tumor clonotype presence was undetermined.

This clonotype was sampled from a man in his 60s with renal cell carcinoma. The sample was blood, taken from a patient whose treatment included radiotherapy and nephrectomy. The chain uses TRBV5-4 and TRBJ1-1; 8 nucleotides line up with TRBD1. CDR3 in DNA: TGTGCCAGCAGCCTACAACAGGGGGTAGGGGCTGAAGCTTTCTTT. This translates into CASSLQQGVGAEAFF.